These T cell receptor beta chains were read from a single sample in a study of T cell repertoires in cytomegalovirus infection. Each CDR3 protein gets one entry after TCRdb re-called the reads with MiXCR. This table holds around 750,000 distinct CDR3 sequences, approximately 32% found once. Their antigens remain unidentified. The material sequenced was cultured CD8+ T cells from PBMCs, taken from culture after CMV antigen stimulation. The receptors here all came from a human donor in good health (CMV status not recorded). Some clones in this sample may be carry-over from other donors' samples. Both conserved end residues are part of each CDR3. A D gene is named only where the DNA matches it firmly. Clone size is not always given. Where it is, it says once, few, many or a class for expanded clones.

V: TRBV7-8; size: many; J: TRBJ2-2; D: NA; length: 12; CDR3: CASSRGSGELFF; DNA: TGTGCCAGCAGCCGGGGGTCCGGGGAGCTGTTTTTT
V: TRBV6-1; size: NA; J: TRBJ2-5; D: NA; length: 14; CDR3: CASNTRGGQETQYF; DNA: TGTGCCAGCAACACACGGGGAGGCCAAGAGACCCAGTACTTC
V: TRBV7-8; size: many; J: TRBJ2-3; D: NA; length: 15; CDR3: CASSLGPWESDTQYF; DNA: TGTGCCAGCAGCCTCGGACCCTGGGAATCAGATACGCAGTATTTT
V: TRBV7-2; size: few; J: TRBJ2-3; D: NA; length: 17; CDR3: CASSPPGGGQEGDTQYF; DNA: TGTGCCAGCAGCCCGCCGGGGGGCGGCCAGGAGGGCGATACGCAGTATTTT
V: TRBV7-6; size: few; J: TRBJ2-5; D: NA; length: 16; CDR3: CASSLATGLDQETQYF; DNA: TGTGCCAGCAGCTTAGCGACAGGACTAGACCAAGAGACCCAGTACTTC
V: TRBV15; size: few; J: TRBJ2-1; D: NA; length: 14; CDR3: CATSRSRGGRGQFF; DNA: TGTGCCACCAGCAGATCCAGGGGCGGCCGGGGGCAGTTCTTC
V: TRBV4-1; size: few; J: TRBJ2-7; D: NA; length: 15; CDR3: CASSQGWGSSYEQYF; DNA: TGCGCCAGCAGCCAAGGGTGGGGGAGCTCCTACGAGCAGTACTTC
V: TRBV12-3/TRBV12-4; size: NA; J: TRBJ1-3; D: NA; length: 16; CDR3: CASSPRTATSGNTIYF; DNA: TGTGCCAGCAGCCCTAGGACGGCGACCTCTGGAAACACCATATATTTT
V: TRBV7-2; size: NA; J: TRBJ1-2; D: TRBD1; length: 15; CDR3: CASSIPWDRGGGYTF; DNA: TGTGCCAGCAGCATACCGTGGGACAGGGGAGGCGGCTACACCTTC
V: TRBV29-1; size: once; J: TRBJ1-2; D: NA; length: 15; CDR3: CSVVPEGHLNYGYTF; DNA: TGCAGCGTTGTACCCGAGGGACACTTAAACTATGGCTACACCTTC
V: TRBV7-2; size: NA; J: TRBJ1-5; D: NA; length: 12; CDR3: CASSLPQRPQHF; DNA: TGTGCCAGCAGCCTACCCCAGCGGCCCCAGCATTTT
V: TRBV23-1; size: NA; J: TRBJ2-7; D: NA; length: 14; CDR3: CASSQSSRTYEQYF; DNA: TGCGCCAGCAGTCAATCGAGCCGTACCTACGAGCAGTACTTC
V: TRBV7-6; size: many; J: TRBJ2-5; D: TRBD2; length: 14; CDR3: CASSLAAGEETQYF; DNA: TGTGCTAGCAGCTTAGCAGCGGGAGAAGAGACCCAGTACTTC
V: TRBV15; size: NA; J: TRBJ2-1; D: NA; length: 15; CDR3: CATSFRDSLYNEQFF; DNA: TGTGCCACCAGCTTTCGGGACTCACTCTACAATGAGCAGTTCTTC
V: TRBV7-8; size: few; J: TRBJ2-1; D: TRBD2; length: 14; CDR3: CACSGRGFNNEQFF; DNA: TGTGCCTGTTCTGGGCGGGGGTTCAACAATGAGCAGTTCTTC
V: TRBV12-3/TRBV12-4; size: NA; J: TRBJ1-5; D: NA; length: 13; CDR3: CASTSHSNQPQHF; DNA: TGTGCCAGCACCAGTCATAGCAATCAGCCCCAGCATTTT
V: TRBV12-3/TRBV12-4; size: NA; J: TRBJ1-1; D: NA; length: 14; CDR3: CASSSSGDYTEAFF; DNA: TGTGCCAGCAGTTCCTCAGGGGACTACACTGAAGCTTTCTTT
V: TRBV28; size: many; J: TRBJ2-5; D: TRBD2; length: 16; CDR3: CASSPPLAGTQETQYF; DNA: TGTGCCAGCAGCCCCCCCCTAGCGGGGACTCAAGAGACCCAGTACTTC
V: TRBV15; size: NA; J: TRBJ1-2; D: TRBD1; length: 15; CDR3: CATSREGRGPGGYTF; DNA: TGTGCCACCAGCAGAGAGGGCAGGGGGCCTGGCGGCTACACCTTC
V: TRBV6-2/TRBV6-3; size: NA; J: TRBJ1-2; D: NA; length: 13; CDR3: CASRSGTNYGYTF; DNA: TGTGCCAGCAGATCAGGGACTAACTATGGCTACACCTTC
V: TRBV6-1; size: NA; J: TRBJ1-5; D: NA; length: 11; CDR3: CARCGNQPQHF; DNA: TGTGCCAGGTGTGGCAATCAGCCCCAGCATTTT
V: TRBV7-6; size: many; J: TRBJ2-7; D: TRBD1; length: 15; CDR3: CASSIGTGNPYEQYF; DNA: TGTGCCAGCAGCATAGGGACAGGGAATCCCTACGAGCAGTACTTC